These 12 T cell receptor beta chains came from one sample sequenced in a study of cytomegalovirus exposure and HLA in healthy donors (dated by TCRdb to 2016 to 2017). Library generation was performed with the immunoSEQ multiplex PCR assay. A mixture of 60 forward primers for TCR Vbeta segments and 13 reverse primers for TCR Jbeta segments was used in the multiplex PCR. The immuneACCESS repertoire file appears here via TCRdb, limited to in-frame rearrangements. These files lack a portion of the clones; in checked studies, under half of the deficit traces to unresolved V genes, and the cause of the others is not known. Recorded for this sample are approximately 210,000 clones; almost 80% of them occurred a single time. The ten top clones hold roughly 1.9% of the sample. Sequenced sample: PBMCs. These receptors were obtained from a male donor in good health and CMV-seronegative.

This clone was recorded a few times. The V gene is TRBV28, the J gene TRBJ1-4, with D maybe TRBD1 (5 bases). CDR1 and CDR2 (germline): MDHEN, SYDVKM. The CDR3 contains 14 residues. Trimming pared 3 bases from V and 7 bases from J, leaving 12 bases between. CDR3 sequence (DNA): TGTGCCAGCAGTTTGGTCAGGGTCAGTGAAAAACTGTTTTTT. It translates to CASSLVRVSEKLFF.

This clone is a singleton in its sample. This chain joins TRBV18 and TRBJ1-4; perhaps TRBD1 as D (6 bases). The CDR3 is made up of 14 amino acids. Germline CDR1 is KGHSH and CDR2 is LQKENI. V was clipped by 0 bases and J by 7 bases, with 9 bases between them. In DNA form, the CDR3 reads TGTGCCAGCTCACCACCGGGGGCAGGTGAAAAACTGTTTTTT. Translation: CASSPPGAGEKLFF.

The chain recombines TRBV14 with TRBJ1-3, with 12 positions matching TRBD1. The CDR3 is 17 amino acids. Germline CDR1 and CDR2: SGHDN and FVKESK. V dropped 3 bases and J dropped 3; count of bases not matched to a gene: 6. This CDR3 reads CASSHRDRGLFGNTIYF. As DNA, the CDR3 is TGTGCCAGCAGCCACCGGGACAGGGGGCTTTTTGGAAACACCATATATTTT.

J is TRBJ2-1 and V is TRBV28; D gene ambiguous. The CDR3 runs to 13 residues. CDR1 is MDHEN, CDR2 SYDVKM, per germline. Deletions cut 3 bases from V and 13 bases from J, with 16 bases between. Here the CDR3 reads CASSFPPVNSQFF. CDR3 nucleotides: TGTGCCAGCAGTTTTCCCCCGGTGAACAGTCAGTTCTTC.

CDR3 DNA: TGTGCCAGCAGCCCGCAACAGGACAGGGACAATCAGCCCCAGCATTTT. This sequence encodes CASSPQQDRDNQPQHF. The rearrangement links TRBV4-2 to TRBJ1-5, with 8 bases aligning to TRBD1. Germline CDR1 is LGHNA and CDR2 is YNFKEQ. This CDR3 is built from 16 residues. The junction had 8 bases not matched to a gene; V was cut back by 4 bases and J by 3 bases.

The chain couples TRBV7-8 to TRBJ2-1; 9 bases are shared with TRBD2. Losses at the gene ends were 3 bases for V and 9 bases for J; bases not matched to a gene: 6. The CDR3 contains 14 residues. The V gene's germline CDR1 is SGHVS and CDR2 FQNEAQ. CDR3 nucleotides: TGTGCCAGCAGCTTTCGGCGGGAGGGCGGTGAGCAGTTCTTC. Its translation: CASSFRREGGEQFF.

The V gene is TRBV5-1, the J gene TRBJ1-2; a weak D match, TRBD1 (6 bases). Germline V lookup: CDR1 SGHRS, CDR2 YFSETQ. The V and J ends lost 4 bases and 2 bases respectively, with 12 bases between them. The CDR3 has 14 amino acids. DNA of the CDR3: TGCGCCAGCAGCGCAAACAGGGAAAACTATGGCTACACCTTC. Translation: CASSANRENYGYTF.

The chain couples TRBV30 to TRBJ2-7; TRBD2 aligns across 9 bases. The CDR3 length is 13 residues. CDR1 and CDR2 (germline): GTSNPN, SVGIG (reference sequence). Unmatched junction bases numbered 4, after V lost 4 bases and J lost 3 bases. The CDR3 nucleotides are TGTGCCTGGACGGAGACTAGCGGCTACGAGCAGTACTTC. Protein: CAWTETSGYEQYF.

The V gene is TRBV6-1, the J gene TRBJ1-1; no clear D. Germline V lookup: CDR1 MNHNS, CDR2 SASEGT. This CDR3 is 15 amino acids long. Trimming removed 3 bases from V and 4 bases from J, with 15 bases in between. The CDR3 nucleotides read TGTGCCAGCAGTGACGGCGGTTCGGTTGGCACTGAAGCTTTCTTT. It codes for CASSDGGSVGTEAFF.

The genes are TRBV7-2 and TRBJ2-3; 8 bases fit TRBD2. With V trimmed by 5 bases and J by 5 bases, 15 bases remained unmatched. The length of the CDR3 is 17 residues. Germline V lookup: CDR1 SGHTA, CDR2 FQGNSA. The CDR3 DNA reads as TGTGCCAGCAGCCGCAAAGGACTAGCATCCAGTAAAGATACGCAGTATTTT. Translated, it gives CASSRKGLASSKDTQYF.

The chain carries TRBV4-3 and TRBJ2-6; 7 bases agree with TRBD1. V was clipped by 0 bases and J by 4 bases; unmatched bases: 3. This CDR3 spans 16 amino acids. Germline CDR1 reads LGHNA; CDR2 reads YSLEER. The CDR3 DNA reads TGCGCCAGCAGCCAAGAAACAGGGGTCGGGGCCAACGTCCTGACTTTC. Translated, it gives CASSQETGVGANVLTF.

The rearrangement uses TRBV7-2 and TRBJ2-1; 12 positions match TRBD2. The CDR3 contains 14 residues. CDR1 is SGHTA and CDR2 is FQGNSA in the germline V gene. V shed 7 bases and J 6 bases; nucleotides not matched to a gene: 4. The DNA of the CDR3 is TGTGCCAGCAAGCCTAGCGGGAGGGCCAATGAGCAGTTCTTC. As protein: CASKPSGRANEQFF.